A selection of T cell receptor beta chains follows, all from one sample in a study of blood T cell repertoires in COVID-19. Here immunoSEQ multiplex PCR was the method, and the copy in TCRdb shows in-frame clones only, minus some. The table has around 270,000 clones, 91% seen once; the top ten hold around 2.5%. The sequenced sample was peripheral blood. Source of these receptors: a young adult with COVID-19, enrolled during active disease. Each CDR3 is given with its conserved first and last residue. D genes are given only for firm matches. The size entry is marked missing in some rows and otherwise reads once, few, many or a size class.

>.|TRBV6-1|.|TRBJ2-6
TGTGCCAGCAGTGCGCAGGGATGGAACTCTGGGGCCAACGTCCTGACTTTC
CASSAQGWNSGANVLTF
>once|TRBV6-5|TRBD1|TRBJ1-4
TGTGCCAGTAGACAGGGTCGGGGAAAAAAACTGTTTTTT
CASRQGRGKKLFF
>.|TRBV7-9|TRBD1|TRBJ1-5
TGTGCCAGCAGCTTTACAGGGGGCAATCAGCCCCAGCATTTT
CASSFTGGNQPQHF
>.|TRBV6-2/TRBV6-3|.|TRBJ1-5
TGTGCCAGCAGTTACTCAGCGCAGTCGGGTCAGCCCCAGCATTTT
CASSYSAQSGQPQHF
>.|TRBV5-6|.|TRBJ2-7
TGTGCCAGCAGCTTGGGCAGTACCTACGAGCAGTACTTC
CASSLGSTYEQYF
>.|TRBV10-3|.|TRBJ1-1
TGTGCCATCAGTGAGGTCATCTCGGACACTGAAGCTTTCTTT
CAISEVISDTEAFF
>.|TRBV7-2|TRBD1|TRBJ1-1
TGTGCCAGCAGCTTACAGGGACAGGGGGCCACTGAAGCTTTCTTT
CASSLQGQGATEAFF
>.|TRBV2|.|TRBJ2-3
TGTGCCAGCAGTTCCATTACTAGCACAGATACGCAGTATTTT
CASSSITSTDTQYF
>.|TRBV7-9|TRBD2|TRBJ2-7
TGTGCCAGCAGCCTTTCCGCGGGAGGTACCCTGATCTACGAGCAGTACTTC
CASSLSAGGTLIYEQYF
>.|TRBV11-2|.|TRBJ2-2
TGTGCCAGCAGCTTAGCCGAGGGAGCCGCCACCGGGGAGCTGTTTTTT
CASSLAEGAATGELFF
>.|TRBV27|.|TRBJ2-1
TGTGCCAGCAGTCCTACAGGGAATGAGCAGTTCTTC
CASSPTGNEQFF
>.|TRBV28|.|TRBJ2-2
TGTGCCAGCAGTCCCCAAGGAGGTACCGGGGAGCTGTTTTTT
CASSPQGGTGELFF
>.|TRBV6-5|.|TRBJ1-2
TGTGCCAGCAGTTACCACTCAGGGAATAACTATGGCTACACCTTC
CASSYHSGNNYGYTF
>.|TRBV30|TRBD2|TRBJ2-1
TGTGCCTGGAGTGAAGGACTAGCGACTAATGAGCAGTTCTTC
CAWSEGLATNEQFF
>once|TRBV12-5|TRBD1|TRBJ1-1
TGTGCTAGTGGTTGGACAGGGATGAACACTGAAGCTTTCTTT
CASGWTGMNTEAFF
>.|TRBV27|.|TRBJ1-4
TGTGCCAGCAGTTTATTGGCGGCTAATGAAAAACTGTTTTTT
CASSLLAANEKLFF
>.|TRBV5-6|TRBD1|TRBJ1-2
TGTGCCAGCAGCAACAGGGGGCGCTTCGGCTACACCTTC
CASSNRGRFGYTF
>.|TRBV19|TRBD2|TRBJ2-3
TGTGCCAGTAGTCCCGGGACTAACACAGATACGCAGTATTTT
CASSPGTNTDTQYF
>.|TRBV5-1|TRBD1|TRBJ1-1
TGCGCCAGCAGCTTACCTGGGACAGGTCTGGGAGAAGCTTTCTTT
CASSLPGTGLGEAFF
>.|TRBV5-1|TRBD2|TRBJ2-1
TGCGCCAGCAGCTTGGAGGTGACTAGCGGAATCTACAATGAGCAGTTCTTC
CASSLEVTSGIYNEQFF
>.|TRBV4-3|.|TRBJ1-2
TGCGCCAGCTCCCCAACAGCCAACTATGGCTACACCTTC
CASSPTANYGYTF
>.|TRBV5-1|TRBD1|TRBJ1-2
TGCGCCAGCAGCCAATTGCCGGGACAGGGAGATGGCTACACCTTC
CASSQLPGQGDGYTF
>.|TRBV9|TRBD2|TRBJ2-2
TGTGCCAGCAGCGTAGATCCACTAGCGGGGTCCGGGGAGCTGTTTTTT
CASSVDPLAGSGELFF
>once|TRBV5-5|.|TRBJ1-5
TGTGCCAGCAGCTTATATAGCGGCAATCAGCCCCAGCATTTT
CASSLYSGNQPQHF
>.|TRBV29-1|TRBD1|TRBJ2-7
TGCAGCGTTGAAGCGGCGGGACAGGCCCACTACGAGCAGTACTTC
CSVEAAGQAHYEQYF
>.|TRBV27|.|TRBJ2-7
TGTGCCAGCAGTTTGAGGGGGGGTGATAGCTCCTACGAGCAGTACTTC
CASSLRGGDSSYEQYF
>.|TRBV9|TRBD1|TRBJ2-2
TGTGCCAGCAGCGTAGTAGGGGGCGACACCGGGGAGCTGTTTTTT
CASSVVGGDTGELFF
>.|TRBV19|.|TRBJ2-7
TGTGCCAGTAGTATAGCGGGTCCCGGCACCTACGAGCAGTACTTC
CASSIAGPGTYEQYF
>.|TRBV27|.|TRBJ2-3
TGTGCCAGCCAATCAATATTAGGGGGAGATACGCAGTATTTT
CASQSILGGDTQYF
>.|TRBV19|.|TRBJ2-7
TGTGCCAGTAGTATCCGCCTAGACTGGAGCTCCTACGAGCAGTACTTC
CASSIRLDWSSYEQYF
>.|TRBV7-9|TRBD2|TRBJ2-7
TGTGCCAGCAGCTCTCCGCTAGCGGGAGGGAGCGGCGAGCAGTACTTC
CASSSPLAGGSGEQYF